This record concerns one T cell receptor beta chain sequence. This sample is part of a study of blood T cell repertoires in COVID-19. Study in general: Sites in the United States, Italy and Spain provided acute and convalescent COVID-19 samples.

Germline CDR1 is LNHDA and CDR2 is SQIVND (reference sequence). This CDR3 region has 14 residues. Trimming removed 4 bases at V and 1 base at J, with 10 bases between. Recruits, aged roughly 18 to 95 years, lived in 24 US areas. Assignment of participants to cohorts was predicated upon participant-reported clinical history. Two negative PCRs, clearance, or symptom resolution had been documented for recovered Cohort 3 donors. The protocol was immunoSEQ multiplex PCR, while the TCRdb copy is restricted to in-frame clones and leaves out a portion. The sample has 310,000 or so clones; roughly 89% are singletons.

Sequencing was done on a sample of PBMCs or T cells enriched from blood (not recorded which). The rearrangement links TRBV19 to TRBJ1-1, with D possibly matching TRBD1 (5 bases). This clonotype was obtained from a woman aged 40 to 49 who had recovered from COVID-19. The CDR3, as DNA: TGTGCCAGTAGTAGAACAAGGGGGAACACTGAAGCTTTCTTT. It codes for CASSRTRGNTEAFF.